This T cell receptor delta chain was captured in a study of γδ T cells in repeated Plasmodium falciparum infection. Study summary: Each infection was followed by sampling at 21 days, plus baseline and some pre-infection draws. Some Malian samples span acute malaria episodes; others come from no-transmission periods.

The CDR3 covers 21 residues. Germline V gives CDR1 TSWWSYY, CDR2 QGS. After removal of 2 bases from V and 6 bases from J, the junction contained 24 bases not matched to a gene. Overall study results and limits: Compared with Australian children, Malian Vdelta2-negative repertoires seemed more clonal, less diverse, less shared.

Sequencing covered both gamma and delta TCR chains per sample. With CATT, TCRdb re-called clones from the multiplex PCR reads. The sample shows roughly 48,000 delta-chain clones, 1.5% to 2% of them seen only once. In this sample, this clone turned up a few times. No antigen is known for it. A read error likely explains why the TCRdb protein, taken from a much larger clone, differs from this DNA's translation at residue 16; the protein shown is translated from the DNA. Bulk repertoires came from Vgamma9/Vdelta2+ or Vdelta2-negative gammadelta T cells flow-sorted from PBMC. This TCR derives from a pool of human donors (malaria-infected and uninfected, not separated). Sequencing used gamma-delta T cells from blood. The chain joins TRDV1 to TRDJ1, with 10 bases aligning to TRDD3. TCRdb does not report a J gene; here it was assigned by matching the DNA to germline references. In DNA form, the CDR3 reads TGTGCTCTTGGGGAAAAACGGCGTTGTTCTGGGGGATATGAAGGAGCTTATAAACTCATCTTT. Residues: CALGEKRRCSGGYEGAYKLIF.